The sequence of this T cell receptor (beta chain) was determined in a study of patients and donors after allogeneic stem cell transplantation. TCRdb called the RT-PCR reads again in MiXCR, with one record for every CDR3 protein. The sample shows roughly 230,000 distinct CDR3 sequences, 13% to 15% of them seen only once. This clonotype was found a few times. V was cut by 2 bases and J by 4 bases, with 6 bases left in between. The CDR3 is 13 residues long. The sequenced material came from blood, either unsorted or a sorted T cell fraction (not recorded which). The receptor's source is a human donor who was either an allogeneic HSCT recipient or a stem cell or donor lymphocyte infusion donor (not recorded which). It is not recorded whose cells these are; they may come from a transplant donor. The J gene is TRBJ1-3, the V gene TRBV12-3 or TRBV12-4; D is undetermined. The CDR3 here is CASSLFEGNTIYF. In nucleotides, the CDR3 is TGTGCCAGCAGTTTATTCGAAGGAAACACCATATATTTT.